A single sample is the source of the 3 T cell receptor beta chains below, sequenced in a study of T cells after yellow fever vaccination. TCRdb re-derived calls from the 5' RACE reads in MiXCR, one entry per CDR3 protein. Of some 240,000 distinct CDR3 sequences listed, around 5.3% are singletons. The specimen comprised CD4+ T cells sorted from PBMCs, sampled on the day of the yellow fever booster vaccination. These receptors all stem from a man aged 18 to 30 who received the YFV17D yellow fever vaccine.

This clonotype was detected only a few times. The chain couples TRBV20-1 to TRBJ2-1; 9 bases match TRBD1. The CDR3 runs to 14 residues. Per germline, CDR1 DFQATT and CDR2 SNEGSKA (reference sequence). The junction had 8 bases not matched to a gene; V was cut back by 3 bases and J by 8 bases. CDR3 loop: CSARSGQGSDEQFF. The CDR3 DNA reads as TGCAGTGCTAGGTCGGGACAGGGTAGTGATGAGCAGTTCTTC.

This clonotype was picked up many times. J is TRBJ2-7 and V is TRBV7-3; possibly TRBD1 for D (6 bases). The CDR3 runs 14 residues. V was clipped by 5 bases and J by 1 base, with 12 bases between them. The germline CDR1 and CDR2 sequences are SGHTA and FQGTGA. The CDR3 loop reads CASSPTDRSYEQYF. The CDR3 DNA follows: TGTGCCAGCAGCCCGACCGACAGGTCCTACGAGCAGTACTTC. The full variable domain, in which reference TRBV7-3 and TRBJ2-7 provide the parts outside the CDR3, is GAGVSQTPSNKVTEKGKYVELRCDPISGHTALYWYRQSLGQGPEFLIYFQGTGAADDSGLPNDRFFAVRPEGSVSTLKIQRTERGDSAVYLCASSPTDRSYEQYFGPGTRLTVT.

This clonotype was recorded a few times. The rearrangement links TRBV6-1 to TRBJ1-2; 8 bases agree with TRBD1. The CDR3 covers 14 residues. Germline CDR1 is MNHNS and CDR2 is SASEGT. V lost 6 bases to trimming and J lost 2 bases; unmatched junction nucleotides: 5. The CDR3 DNA reads TGTGCCAGCAGGGGGACAGGAGAGAACTATGGCTACACCTTC. Its protein product is CASRGTGENYGYTF.